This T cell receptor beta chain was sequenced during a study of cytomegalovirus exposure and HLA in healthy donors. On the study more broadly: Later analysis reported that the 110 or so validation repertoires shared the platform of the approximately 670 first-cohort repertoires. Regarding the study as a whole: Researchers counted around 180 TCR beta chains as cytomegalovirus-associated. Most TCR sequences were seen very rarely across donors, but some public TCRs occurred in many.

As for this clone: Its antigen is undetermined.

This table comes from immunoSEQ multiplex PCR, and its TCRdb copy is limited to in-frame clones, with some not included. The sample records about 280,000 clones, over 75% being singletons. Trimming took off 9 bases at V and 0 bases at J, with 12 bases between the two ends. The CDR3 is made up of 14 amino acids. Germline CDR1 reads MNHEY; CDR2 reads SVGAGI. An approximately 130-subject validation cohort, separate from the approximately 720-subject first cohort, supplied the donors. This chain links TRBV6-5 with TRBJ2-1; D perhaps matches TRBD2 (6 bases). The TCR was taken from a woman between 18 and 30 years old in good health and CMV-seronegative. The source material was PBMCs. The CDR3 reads CASSSGTSYNEQFF. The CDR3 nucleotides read TGTGCCAGTAGTAGCGGTACCTCCTACAATGAGCAGTTCTTC.